This TCR beta chain was sequenced in a study of T cells in narcolepsy. General study findings and limits: Reportedly, autoreactive clonotypes were serially detected in patients' blood but not controls'.

Some clones are missing from TCRdb's copy, which holds only in-frame ones; the method was immunoSEQ multiplex PCR. The profile covers fewer than 30,000 clones, with approximately 89% appearing a single time and approximately 1.3% taken by the ten largest. Details on this clone: Its antigen is not identified.

J lost 1 base, V lost 2 bases, and 6 bases had no gene match. The CDR3 totals 17 residues. Germline loops: CDR1 MGHRA, CDR2 YSYEKL. The sample comprised CD45RA- memory CD4+ T cells from PBMCs. This TCR was recovered from a human donor with narcolepsy. The chain employs TRBV4-1 and TRBJ2-2; 8 positions agree with TRBD2. DNA for the CDR3: TGCGCCAGCAGCCAACCCTCGCTAGCGGGGAACACCGGGGAGCTGTTTTTT. This gives the protein CASSQPSLAGNTGELFF.